The 22 T cell receptor beta chains reported below all come from one sample, sequenced in a study of blood T cells in healthy people across ages. Alongside a J-beta primer mix, a sample-barcoded 5' primer served in a second PCR lasting about 6 to 12 cycles. TCRdb ran MiXCR on the 5' RACE reads and lists one entry per CDR3 protein. This sample carries 1.5 million to 1.8 million distinct CDR3 sequences, approximately 39% of them seen once, and the ten largest clones take 4%. Sequenced input: blood. The receptors come from a woman between 18 and 29 years old in good health.

In its sample, this clonotype was seen a few times. The V gene is TRBV4-3, the J gene TRBJ1-4; D is perhaps TRBD1 (5 bases). CDR1 is LGHNA and CDR2 is YSLEER in the germline V gene. V was pared by 0 bases and J by 4 bases, with 18 bases between. The CDR3 contains 18 residues. CDR3 sequence (DNA): TGCGCCAGCAGCCAAGATCAGATCTCCGGGGCCCTTAATGAAAAACTGTTTTTT. The encoded protein is CASSQDQISGALNEKLFF.

The V call is TRBV9, the J call TRBJ1-2, with a possible D match to TRBD1 (5 bases). Trimming removed 0 bases from V and 4 bases from J, with 16 bases in between. This CDR3 contains 16 residues. CDR1 SGDLS and CDR2 YYNGEE come from the germline V gene. The CDR3 coding sequence is TGTGCCAGCAGCGTAGCTAGGGGCAGGGCTGCCTATGGCTACACCTTC. Its translation: CASSVARGRAAYGYTF.

This clonotype was picked up a small number of times. The chain couples TRBV4-1 to TRBJ2-7; D perhaps matches TRBD2 (5 bases). CDR1 and CDR2 (germline): MGHRA, YSYEKL. V was cut by 0 bases and J by 3 bases, with 9 bases left in between. The CDR3 is 14 residues long. As DNA, the CDR3 is TGCGCCAGCAGCCAAGATTATAGCGACTACGAGCAGTACTTC. Protein product: CASSQDYSDYEQYF.

This clonotype occurred a few times. The chain is built from TRBV9 and TRBJ1-2, with D tentatively TRBD1 (5 bases). V lost 3 bases and J lost 5, with 20 bases in between. The CDR3 consists of 16 residues. CDR1 SGDLS and CDR2 YYNGEE come from the germline V gene. The chain's CDR3 is CASSGRSLGAWYGYTF. As DNA, the CDR3 is TGTGCCAGCAGCGGACGAAGTCTAGGGGCTTGGTATGGCTACACCTTC.

This clonotype has just a few counts. This chain uses TRBV20-1 with TRBJ1-2, with D maybe TRBD1 (5 bases). Germline values: CDR1 DFQATT, CDR2 SNEGSKA (reference sequence). Trimming left V 6 bases short and J 2 bases short, with 19 bases between. CDR3 length: 15 residues. This chain's CDR3 is CSASGARGRNYGYTF. The CDR3 DNA reads as TGCAGTGCCTCCGGGGCCCGCGGCCGAAACTATGGCTACACCTTC.

This clonotype was detected only a few times. This chain uses TRBV24-1 with TRBJ2-4; D call uncertain. The CDR3 covers 15 residues. The V and J ends lost 2 bases and 2 bases respectively, with 9 bases between them. Per germline, CDR1 KGHDR and CDR2 SFDVKD. The CDR3 region is CATSDWVGTKNIQYF. CDR3 nucleotides: TGTGCCACCAGTGATTGGGTAGGAACCAAAAACATTCAGTACTTC.

This clonotype appeared a few times. The V call is TRBV9, the J call TRBJ1-1; tentatively, D is TRBD1 (6 bases). CDR1 is SGDLS, CDR2 YYNGEE, per germline. This CDR3 spans 15 amino acids. Trimming left V 1 base short and J 3 bases short, with 13 bases between. CDR3 loop: CASSVTGRPHTEAFF. CDR3 bases: TGTGCCAGCAGCGTAACAGGGAGGCCCCACACTGAAGCTTTCTTT.

V and J are TRBV7-2 and TRBJ2-7; perhaps TRBD1 as D (6 bases). Germline CDR1 reads SGHTA; CDR2 reads FQGNSA. V was clipped by 4 bases and J by 4 bases, with 11 bases between them. The CDR3 spans 13 residues. DNA of the CDR3: TGTGCCAGCAGCTCTTACCAGGGGTACGAGCAGTACTTC. Translated: CASSSYQGYEQYF. Looking up the rest from reference TRBV7-2 and TRBJ2-7 gives the full variable domain: GAGVSQSPSNKVTEKGKDVELRCDPISGHTALYWYRQSLGQGLEFLIYFQGNSAPDKSGLPSDRFSAERTGGSVSTLTIQRTQQEDSAVYLCASSSYQGYEQYFGPGTRLTVT.

In its sample, this clonotype was seen a few times. The chain is built from TRBV20-1 and TRBJ2-2, with D perhaps TRBD1 or TRBD2 (6 bases each). Trimming shortened V by 0 bases and J by 3 bases, and 11 bases separated the two germline ends. The CDR3 sequence is 15 residues long. Looked up from germline, CDR1 is DFQATT and CDR2 is SNEGSKA (reference sequence). The CDR3 is CSAREVGGHTGELFF. DNA of the CDR3: TGCAGTGCTAGAGAAGTAGGGGGGCACACCGGGGAGCTGTTTTTT.

This clonotype was picked up a small number of times. This sequence joins TRBV20-1 and TRBJ1-4; TRBD1 matches 7 bases. Germline CDR1 and CDR2: DFQATT and SNEGSKA (reference sequence). The CDR3 has 13 amino acids. Here the CDR3 DNA reads TGCAGCGCCCTAACAGGGGTTAATGAAAAACTGTTTTTT. It translates to CSALTGVNEKLFF.

This clonotype occurred many times. This rearrangement joins TRBV29-1 to TRBJ2-3; D is undetermined. Germline CDR1 reads SQVTM; CDR2 reads ANQGSEA. V shed 5 bases and J shed 6 bases, with 9 bases lying between them. This CDR3 comprises 11 residues. The CDR3 is CSVTPGDTQYF. CDR3 nucleotides: TGCAGCGTTACCCCGGGTGATACGCAGTATTTT.

V usage is TRBV7-8 and J usage is TRBJ2-7; 7 nucleotides align to TRBD2. This CDR3 has 15 amino acids. Germline assignment: CDR1 SGHVS and CDR2 FQNEAQ. The J segment lost 2 bases and the V segment lost 1 base, leaving 5 bases of the junction unmatched. The CDR3 here is CASSLETSVAYEQYF. CDR3 bases: TGTGCCAGCAGCTTAGAAACTAGCGTAGCCTACGAGCAGTACTTC.

This chain joins TRBV29-1 and TRBJ1-3; D possibly corresponds to TRBD1 (6 bases). The length of the CDR3 is 17 residues. From germline, CDR1 is SQVTM and CDR2 ANQGSEA. The V gene lost 0 bases and the J gene lost 0 bases, with 15 bases spanning the gap. The CDR3 sequence is CSVEDWDIGVSGNTIYF. The DNA for the CDR3 is TGCAGCGTTGAAGACTGGGACATCGGAGTCTCTGGAAACACCATATATTTT.

The chain employs TRBV29-1 and TRBJ1-1, with D possibly being TRBD1 (6 bases). Germline V gene lookup returns CDR1 SQVTM and CDR2 ANQGSEA. This CDR3 contains 12 residues. Trimming took off 3 bases at V and 3 bases at J, with 8 bases between the two ends. CDR3 in amino acids: CSVDTGYTEAFF. CDR3 DNA sequence: TGCAGCGTTGATACAGGGTACACTGAAGCTTTCTTT.

This rearrangement joins TRBV6-2 or TRBV6-3 to TRBJ2-5; 8 nucleotides agree with TRBD2. Germline CDR1 and CDR2: MNHEY and SVGEGT. J gave up 2 bases and V 2 bases, and 7 bases lay outside the gene matches. The CDR3 totals 16 residues. This CDR3 is CASSYATTSGQETQYF. The CDR3 bases are TGTGCCAGCAGTTACGCGACCACTAGCGGACAAGAGACCCAGTACTTC.

This clonotype showed up just a few times. The chain has TRBV4-3 and TRBJ2-7; 7 bases map to TRBD1. The CDR3 totals 15 residues. The junction had 5 bases not matched to a gene; V was cut back by 0 bases and J by 3 bases. Germline values: CDR1 LGHNA, CDR2 YSLEER. CDR3 coding DNA: TGCGCCAGCAGCCAAGATTGGGACAGAGTCTACGAGCAGTACTTC. The encoded protein is CASSQDWDRVYEQYF.

The rearrangement joins TRBV20-1 to TRBJ2-7; D may be TRBD1 (7 bases). The DNA end favors TRBJ2-5, so the J call may be wrong. Germline V gene data show CDR1 as DFQATT and CDR2 as SNEGSKA (reference sequence). The CDR3 is 14 residues long. CDR3 residues: CSAPRGQIGGTQYF. The CDR3 DNA is TGCAGTGCTCCAAGGGGGCAAATCGGGGGGACCCAGTACTTC.

This chain joins TRBV28 and TRBJ2-1; D is ambiguous. Germline lookup yields CDR1 MDHEN and CDR2 SYDVKM. V lost 4 bases, J lost 4 bases, and 17 bases lay in between. This CDR3 comprises 16 residues. CDR3 DNA sequence: TGTGCCAGCAGTTCCGTAGATGGCGGACCTTACAATGAGCAGTTCTTC. It yields the protein CASSSVDGGPYNEQFF.

This clonotype was seen repeatedly, ten times or more. The V gene is TRBV25-1, the J gene TRBJ1-2, with 9 positions matching TRBD1. Germline assignment: CDR1 MGHDK and CDR2 SYGVNS. Trimming at V came to 2 bases and at J to 4 bases, leaving 5 bases not matched to a gene. The CDR3 loop spans 15 amino acids. Here the CDR3 reads CASSELDRGFYGYTF. The CDR3 DNA reads TGTGCCAGCAGTGAACTGGACAGGGGCTTCTATGGCTACACCTTC.

This clonotype was detected only once. The chain links TRBV29-1 to TRBJ1-1, with TRBD1 as a possible D gene (5 bases). The CDR3 consists of 13 residues. V was clipped by 5 bases and J by 6 bases, with 16 bases between them. Germline values: CDR1 SQVTM, CDR2 ANQGSEA. The CDR3 DNA is TGCAGCGTTTGGGGGAGCAACAGCGCTGAAGCTTTCTTT. Residues: CSVWGSNSAEAFF.

V and J are TRBV20-1 and TRBJ2-3; 10 bases are a match to TRBD2. The germline V gene encodes CDR1 DFQATT and CDR2 SNEGSKA (reference sequence). V shed 7 bases and J 0 bases; nucleotides not matched to a gene: 4. The CDR3 is made up of 14 amino acids. The CDR3 region has the DNA TGCAGTGGGACTAGCGGAACTAGCACAGATACGCAGTATTTT. Its translation is CSGTSGTSTDTQYF.

This chain links TRBV25-1 with TRBJ2-7; D remains ambiguous. Germline V CDR1 and CDR2: MGHDK, SYGVNS. Trimming stripped 6 bases from V and 7 bases from J, with 22 bases between. The CDR3 is made up of 15 amino acids. The CDR3 spells CASSDPQGTYNEQYF. CDR3 bases: TGTGCCAGCAGCGACCCTCAAGGTACCTACAATGAGCAGTACTTC.